This TCR beta chain appears in the sequencing data of a study of blood T cell repertoires in COVID-19 (dated by TCRdb to about 2020). For the study in its entirety: Samples from collaborators originated in the United States, Italy and Spain and spanned both the acute and convalescent phases of COVID-19. The dataset comprised deeply sampled blood TCRbeta repertoires from subjects exposed to, actively infected with, or recovered from COVID-19. The repertoires were made available in a free public database intended to serve as a resource for research on the immune response to SARS-CoV-2. HLA class I and class II types, where available, came from metadata supplied by the sample provider rather than from assay-based typing. The samples were drawn from two sources: the first 160 participants of the ongoing ImmuneRACE study, and 1,254 subjects contributed by 6 global collaborators. The sample metadata nearly always contained a de-identified subject ID, COVID-19 status, age in years and sex. The prospective study material was composed of cDNA or gDNA derived from T cells, B-cell-depleted T cells, or PBMCs.

Points on this clone: Its antigen is currently not known. Per-nucleotide qualities are absent, and no much larger clonotype sits a single base away.

The paper's findings and limits, for the study overall: The quantity of clinical and demographic metadata differed by source and by participant and was supplied without curation.

The immunoSEQ Assay, a bias-controlled multiplex PCR, was used to amplify TCRbeta CDR3 regions from genomic DNA. From the authors' description of their analysis: Nucleated cell counts per sample were estimated from amplification of reference gene primers within the assay. To quantify the absolute abundance of each unique TCRbeta CDR3 rearrangement, sequence reads were collapsed and filtered. For each sample, productive Simpson clonality was calculated by taking the square root of Simpson's diversity index across productive rearrangements. Sourced from immuneACCESS, this table was stored by TCRdb with only in-frame sequences that have V and J called. A share of the clones is absent; for the studies checked, an unresolved V gene accounts for under half, and the remainder has no known explanation. V, J and clone size reflect that table, while D and trimming were determined from the DNA. Recorded for this sample are over 150,000 clones; roughly 80% of them occurred a single time. The ten largest clones add up to approximately 7% of the sample.

The collaborating institutions used their own protocols to collect whole blood in K2EDTA tubes. For TCRbeta analysis, collaborators shipped samples in one of three forms: frozen whole blood, isolated PBMCs, or DNA extracted from either of those sample types. V lost 6 bases and J lost 0 bases; the stretch between them is 11 bases long. In the germline V gene, CDR1 corresponds to SNHLY and CDR2 to FYNNEI. Its CDR3 holds 14 amino acids, cysteine through phenylalanine. Only the CDR3 DNA is retained, 42 bases long and in frame from the first base. The V gene is TRBV2 and the J gene is TRBJ1-2; tentative D gene TRBD1, with 5 bases matching. This receptor was obtained from a human donor in a cohort sampled during active COVID-19. Sequencing input: peripheral blood. The CDR3 corresponds to CASRLDTANYGYTF. The nucleotide sequence reads as follows: TGTGCCAGCAGGTTGGACACAGCTAACTATGGCTACACCTTC.